Given below is one T cell receptor (beta chain) in context. Assay used: immunoSEQ multiplex PCR; TCRdb lists only in-frame clones, some missing. The sample holds around 57,000 clones, roughly nine tenths seen once. The germline gives CDR1 GTSNPN, CDR2 SVGIG (reference sequence). The CDR3 is 16 amino acids. Between the trimmed V and J ends, which lost 0 bases and 0 bases, there was a span of 9 bases. These data belong to a study of T cell changes during pregnancy in multiple sclerosis. The sample was peripheral blood, taken in the first trimester of pregnancy. The V and J genes are TRBV30 and TRBJ2-6; maybe TRBD1 (5 bases). This TCR came from a female donor with multiple sclerosis, enrolled in a pregnancy study. CDR3 residues: CAWSVGLYSGANVLTF. The DNA for the CDR3 is TGTGCCTGGAGTGTGGGGCTATACTCTGGGGCCAACGTCCTGACTTTC.